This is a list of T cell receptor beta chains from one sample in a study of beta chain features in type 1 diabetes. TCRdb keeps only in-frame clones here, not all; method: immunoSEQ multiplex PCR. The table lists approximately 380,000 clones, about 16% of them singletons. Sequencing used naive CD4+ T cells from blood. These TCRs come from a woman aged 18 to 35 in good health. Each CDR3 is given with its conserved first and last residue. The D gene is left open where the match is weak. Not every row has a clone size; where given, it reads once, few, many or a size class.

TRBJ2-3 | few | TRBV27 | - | TGTGCCAGCAGGACCAGGGCAGATACGCAGTATTTT | CASRTRADTQYF
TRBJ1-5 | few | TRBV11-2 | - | TGTGCCAGCAGCTTAACCGGGGTTAGCAATCAGCCCCAGCATTTT | CASSLTGVSNQPQHF
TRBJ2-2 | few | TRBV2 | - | TGTGCCAGCAGTGTCCGGCAGGCCAACACCGGGGAGCTGTTTTTT | CASSVRQANTGELFF
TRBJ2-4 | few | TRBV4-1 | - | TGCGCCAGCAGCCAAGGCCTTGTCTTCGGGGGAGCCAAAAACATTCAGTACTTC | CASSQGLVFGGAKNIQYF
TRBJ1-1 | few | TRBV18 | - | TGTGCCAGCTCACTGCAGGGAGGGCGATCCGCTTTCTTT | CASSLQGGRSAFF
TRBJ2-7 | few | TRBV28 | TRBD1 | TGTGCCAGCAGTTCTCCCGGGACAGGGGAGCCCCTGTGGGACGAGCAGTACTTC | CASSSPGTGEPLWDEQYF
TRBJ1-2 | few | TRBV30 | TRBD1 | TGTGCCTGGAGCCCCAACAGGGGGTTAGCGATAGGCTACACCTTC | CAWSPNRGLAIGYTF
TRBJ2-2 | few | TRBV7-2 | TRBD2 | TGTGCCAGCAGCTTCATAGCGGGAGGGACCGGGGAGCTGTTTTTT | CASSFIAGGTGELFF
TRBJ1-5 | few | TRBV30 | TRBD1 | TGTGCCTGGAGCGCCATACAGGGGCGAAATCAGCCCCAGCATTTT | CAWSAIQGRNQPQHF
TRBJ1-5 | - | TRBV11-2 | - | TGTGCCAGCAGCTTAAGCGGGGTTCGGAGCAATCAGCCCCAGCATTTT | CASSLSGVRSNQPQHF
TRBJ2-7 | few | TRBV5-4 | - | TGTGCCAGCAGCTTGGCCCCGGAGCGGGAGCAGTACTTC | CASSLAPEREQYF
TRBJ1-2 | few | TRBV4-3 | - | TGCGCCAGCAGCCAAGATCATCGGGGAGGCTACACCTTC | CASSQDHRGGYTF
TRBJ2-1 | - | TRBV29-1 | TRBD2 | TGCAGCGTTGATAACCGGGGACTAGCGGGAGTAGTTGGGCAGTTCTTC | CSVDNRGLAGVVGQFF
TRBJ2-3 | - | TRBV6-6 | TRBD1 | TGTGCCAGCAGTTACCCCGGACAGGGGATAGATACGCAGTATTTT | CASSYPGQGIDTQYF
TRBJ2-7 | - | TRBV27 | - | TGTGCCAGCAGACGTCTCACTACAGGGTTGGGCGAGCAGTACTTC | CASRRLTTGLGEQYF
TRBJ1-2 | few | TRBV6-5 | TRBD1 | TGTGCCAGCAGTTACCTGGGACAGCACTATGGCTACACCTTC | CASSYLGQHYGYTF
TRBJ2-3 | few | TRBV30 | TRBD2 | TGTGCCTGGAGTCCCGGGACTAGCGGGAATCGGCCAGATACGCAGTATTTT | CAWSPGTSGNRPDTQYF
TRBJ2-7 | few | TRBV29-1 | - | TGCAGCGTTGAGGGGGGAGGCAAGTACGAGCAGTACTTC | CSVEGGGKYEQYF
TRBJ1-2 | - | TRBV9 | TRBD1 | TGTGCCAGCAGCCCGCTGACGGGACAGGATAACTATGGCTACACCTTC | CASSPLTGQDNYGYTF
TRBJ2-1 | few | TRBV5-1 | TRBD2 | TGCGCCAGCAGCTTGACTAGCGGGAGCCCCTACAATGAGCAGTTCTTC | CASSLTSGSPYNEQFF
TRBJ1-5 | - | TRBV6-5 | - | TGTGCCAGCAGTGAAAGGGGAAATCAGCCCCAGCATTTT | CASSERGNQPQHF
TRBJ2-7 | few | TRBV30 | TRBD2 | TGTGCCTGGAGGTGGGCGGGAGAGGCCTACGAGCAGTACTTC | CAWRWAGEAYEQYF
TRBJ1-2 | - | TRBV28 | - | TGTGCCAGCAGTTTATTTGGAGGGGAGGGTGGCTACACCTTC | CASSLFGGEGGYTF
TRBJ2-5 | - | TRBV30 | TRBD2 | TGTGCCTGGAGTGTACAAAGGACTAGCGGGAGAGTGACCCAGTACTTC | CAWSVQRTSGRVTQYF
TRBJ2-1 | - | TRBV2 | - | TGTGCCAGCAGTGAATTTCCTAGTTTCCCCTACAATGAGCAGTTCTTC | CASSEFPSFPYNEQFF
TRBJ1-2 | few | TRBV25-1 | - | TGTGCCAGCAGTGAACCCGGGATGGGGAGCGGCTACACCTTC | CASSEPGMGSGYTF
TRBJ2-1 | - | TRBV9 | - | TGTGCCAGCAGCTTCCTTGAAGGGGGTTTCAATGAGCAGTTCTTC | CASSFLEGGFNEQFF
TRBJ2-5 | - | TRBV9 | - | TGTGCCAGCGCCGGGGGGCGCGCCCAAGAGACCCAGTACTTC | CASAGGRAQETQYF
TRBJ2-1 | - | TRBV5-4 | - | TGTGCCAGCAGCTCCCCCGGGACTAATGAGCAGTTCTTC | CASSSPGTNEQFF
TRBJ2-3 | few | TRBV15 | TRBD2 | TGTGCCACCAGCAGAGCAGCGGGAGGAGGAGATACGCAGTATTTT | CATSRAAGGGDTQYF
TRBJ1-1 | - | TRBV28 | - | TGTGCCACCCGGTCCGCAGGCCTCACTGAAGCTTTCTTT | CATRSAGLTEAFF